This T cell receptor beta chain was identified during a study of shared clonotypes between healthy human individuals. For this clone: Other DNA variants within this sample encode the same CDR3.

Only in-frame clones appear in the TCRdb table, and some are missing; sequencing was by immunoSEQ multiplex PCR. This table holds millions of clones, roughly 94% found once. Sequencing was done on a sample of naive CD4+ T cells sorted from blood. The subset was: CD45RA+ positively selected. The origin of this receptor is a man between 18 and 35 years old in good health.

The CDR3 DNA reads TGCGCCAGCAGCTTGGTTGGGACGGCGAACACCGGGGAGCTGTTTTTT. Amino acid sequence: CASSLVGTANTGELFF. The J gene is TRBJ2-2, the V gene TRBV5-1; tentatively, D is TRBD1 or TRBD2 (5 bases each). V was trimmed by 0 bases and J by 0 bases, leaving 9 bases between them. Germline V gene lookup returns CDR1 SGHRS and CDR2 YFSETQ. CDR3 size: 16 residues.